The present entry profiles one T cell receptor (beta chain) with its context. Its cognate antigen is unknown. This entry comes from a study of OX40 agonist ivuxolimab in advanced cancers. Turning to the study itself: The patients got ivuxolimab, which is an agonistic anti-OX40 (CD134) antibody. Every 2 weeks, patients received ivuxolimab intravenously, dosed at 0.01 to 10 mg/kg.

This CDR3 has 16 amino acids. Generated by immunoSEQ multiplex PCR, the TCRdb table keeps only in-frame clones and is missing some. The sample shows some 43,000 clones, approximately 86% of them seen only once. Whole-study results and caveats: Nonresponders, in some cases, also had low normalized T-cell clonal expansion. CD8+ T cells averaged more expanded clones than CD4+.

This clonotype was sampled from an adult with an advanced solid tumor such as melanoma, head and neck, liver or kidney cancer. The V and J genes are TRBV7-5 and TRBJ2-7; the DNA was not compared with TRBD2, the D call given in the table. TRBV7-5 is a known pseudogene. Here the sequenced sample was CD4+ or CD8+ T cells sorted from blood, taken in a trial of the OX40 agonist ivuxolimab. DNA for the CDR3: TGTGCCAGCAGCCAGCGGCTAGGACCCATGGACCACGAGCAGTACTTC. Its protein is CASSQRLGPMDHEQYF.